This T cell receptor (beta chain) was recovered during a study of prognosis after radiotherapy for stage I lung cancer. Across the whole study: Several patients developed post-radiotherapy distant metastases at median 7 months; about 15 had no significant progression.

Genomic DNA was subjected to two-round multiplex PCR for amplification of TCR beta CDR3. First-round PCR employed TRBV- and TRBJ-specific primers for each gene. TCRdb re-called the multiplex PCR reads with MiXCR, one entry per CDR3 protein. The profile shows around 15,000 distinct CDR3 sequences, 50% of them singletons. The CDR3 consists of 11 residues. Trimming pared 5 bases from V and 4 bases from J, leaving 4 bases between. In germline, CDR1 is MNHNS, CDR2 SASEGT. This clonotype was detected ten times or more. The receptor's source is a donor over 45 with non-small cell lung cancer. The chain is built from TRBV6-1 and TRBJ2-3; D remains ambiguous. The specimen was PBMCs, collected before or after stereotactic body radiation therapy (not recorded which). CDR3 region: CASSMADTQYF. The CDR3 nucleotides are TGTGCCAGCAGTATGGCAGATACGCAGTATTTT.